What follows are 18 T cell receptor beta chains derived from one specimen sequenced in a study of cytomegalovirus exposure and HLA in healthy donors. It was with 60 Vbeta and 13 Jbeta primers that the PCR ran. Some clones are missing from TCRdb's copy, which holds only in-frame ones; the method was immunoSEQ multiplex PCR. The data contain around 98,000 clones, 65% to 80% of them singletons. The sequenced sample consisted of PBMCs. The receptors derive from a human donor in good health.

A word on this clone: The sample contains more than one DNA sequence encoding this CDR3. The chain has TRBV29-1 and TRBJ2-2; 12 positions agree with TRBD2. The germline CDR1 and CDR2 sequences are SQVTM and ANQGSEA. J lost 6 bases, V lost 7 bases, and 9 bases had no gene match. The CDR3 totals 15 residues. CDR3 bases: TGCAGCGCTATTGGACTAGCGGGATACCCCGGGGAGCTGTTTTTT. This gives the protein CSAIGLAGYPGELFF.

This clone has at least ten counts. This chain uses TRBV6-1 with TRBJ1-5; 7 bases line up with TRBD1. In germline, CDR1 is MNHNS, CDR2 SASEGT. The length of the CDR3 is 18 residues. Germline trimming cut 3 bases from V and 6 bases from J; bases unmatched to any gene: 17. The CDR3 loop is CASSDSLTGTLIGQPQHF. The CDR3 DNA follows: TGTGCCAGCAGTGATTCTTTGACAGGGACCTTAATCGGTCAGCCCCAGCATTTT.

This clone was detected a few times. The chain combines TRBV6-5 with TRBJ2-7; possible D gene TRBD1, 5 bases. The CDR3 spans 11 residues. Trimming shortened V by 6 bases and J by 3 bases, and 6 bases separated the two germline ends. Per germline, CDR1 MNHEY and CDR2 SVGAGI. CDR3 coding DNA: TGTGCCAGCAGAGGGGTCTACGAGCAGTACTTC. It specifies CASRGVYEQYF.

The genes are TRBV11-2 and TRBJ1-2; 7 bases are shared with TRBD1. This CDR3 comprises 14 residues. Germline CDR1 is SGHAT and CDR2 is FQNNGV. V lost 5 bases and J lost 3; bases outside the gene matches: 6. The CDR3 is CASSPGQAYYGYTF. For the CDR3, the DNA is TGTGCCAGCAGCCCCGGACAGGCATACTATGGCTACACCTTC.

V usage is TRBV6-6 and J usage is TRBJ2-7; 16 nucleotides line up with TRBD2. This CDR3 is 16 amino acids long. The V segment lost 6 bases and the J segment 4 bases; nucleotides outside the gene matches: 6. Germline V gene sequence: CDR1 MNHNY, CDR2 SVGAGI (reference sequence). The CDR3 spells CASSLGTSGGAYEQYF. The DNA of the CDR3 is TGTGCCAGCAGCTTAGGGACTAGCGGGGGGGCTTACGAGCAGTACTTC.

V and J are TRBV11-2 and TRBJ1-2, with TRBD1 as a possible D gene (6 bases). The CDR3 has 16 residues. The germline CDR1 and CDR2 sequences are SGHAT and FQNNGV. V lost 3 bases and J 8 bases, leaving 22 bases between the germline ends. CDR3 sequence (DNA): TGTGCCAGCAGCTTTTCCGGCCACAGGGAGAGGGACGGCTACACCTTC. It yields the protein CASSFSGHRERDGYTF.

The chain couples TRBV5-4 to TRBJ1-2, with D possibly matching TRBD1 (6 bases). CDR1 and CDR2 from the germline V gene are SGHNT and YYREEE (reference sequence). The V end was cut by 5 bases, the J end by 7 bases, with 18 bases between. The CDR3 is 14 amino acids. CDR3 protein: CASRIQGHKAGYTF. DNA of the CDR3: TGTGCCAGCAGAATTCAGGGACATAAGGCTGGCTACACCTTC.

This chain uses TRBV6-1 with TRBJ1-2; D is unresolved. V lost 5 bases, J lost 3 bases, and 13 bases lay in between. Germline lookup yields CDR1 MNHNS and CDR2 SASEGT. CDR3 size: 14 residues. In DNA form, the CDR3 reads TGTGCCAGCAGTCTTGGACCGAGGGACTATGGCTACACCTTC. It yields the protein CASSLGPRDYGYTF.

The chain is built from TRBV18 and TRBJ2-3, with D maybe TRBD2 (6 bases). Looked up from germline, CDR1 is KGHSH and CDR2 is LQKENI. V gave up 3 bases and J gave up 6 bases, with 16 bases separating them. The CDR3 runs 15 residues. The CDR3 region has the DNA TGTGCCAGCTCACCGATCCGAGGGGCGGGGGATACGCAGTATTTT. Its translation: CASSPIRGAGDTQYF. Together with reference TRBV18 and TRBJ2-3, the CDR3 gives the full variable domain: NAGVMQNPRHLVRRRGQEARLRCSPMKGHSHVYWYRQLPEEGLKFMVYLQKENIIDESGMPKERFSAEFPKEGPSILRIQQVVRGDSAAYFCASSPIRGAGDTQYFGPGTRLTVL.

The genes are TRBV6-5 and TRBJ2-7; 8 bases line up with TRBD1. With V trimmed by 5 bases and J by 1 base, 1 base remained unmatched. Germline V lookup: CDR1 MNHEY, CDR2 SVGAGI. The CDR3 length is 13 residues. CDR3 in amino acids: CASSRDRSYEQYF. In nucleotides, the CDR3 is TGTGCCAGCAGTAGGGACAGGTCCTACGAGCAGTACTTC.

The chain combines TRBV4-1 with TRBJ2-2; D remains unclear. CDR1 is MGHRA and CDR2 is YSYEKL in the germline V gene. The germline V and J ends were trimmed by 0 bases and 11 bases, with 13 bases remaining between them. This CDR3 spans 14 amino acids. As DNA, the CDR3 is TGCGCCAGCAGCCAAGATTCCCAGGTTGGAGAGCTGTTTTTT. This encodes CASSQDSQVGELFF.

The chain links TRBV11-2 to TRBJ1-3; no firm D call. This CDR3 has 12 residues. The V end lost 4 bases, the J end lost 7 bases, and 8 bases lay between the germline ends. CDR1 is SGHAT and CDR2 is FQNNGV in the germline V gene. For the CDR3, the DNA is TGTGCCAGCAGCTCCGAGCGGAACACCATATATTTT. It translates to CASSSERNTIYF. The complete variable domain, with remaining parts taken from reference TRBV11-2 and TRBJ1-3, reads EAGVAQSPRYKIIEKRQSVAFWCNPISGHATLYWYQQILGQGPKLLIQFQNNGVVDDSQLPKDRFSAERLKGVDSTLKIQPAKLEDSAVYLCASSSERNTIYFGEGSWLTVV.

V is TRBV19 and J is TRBJ2-2; 7 bases map to TRBD1. The CDR3 runs 15 residues. V gave up 3 bases and J gave up 3 bases; unmatched junction bases: 4. Germline V gene lookup returns CDR1 LNHDA and CDR2 SQIVND (reference sequence). The CDR3 protein is CASSIPGQHTGELFF. CDR3 DNA: TGTGCCAGTAGTATTCCGGGACAGCACACCGGGGAGCTGTTTTTT. The entire variable domain, with the rest obtained from reference TRBV19 and TRBJ2-2, is as follows: DGGITQSPKYLFRKEGQNVTLSCEQNLNHDAMYWYRQDPGQGLRLIYYSQIVNDFQKGDIAEGYSVSREKKESFPLTVTSAQKNPTAFYLCASSIPGQHTGELFFGEGSRLTVL.

The genes are TRBV11-2 and TRBJ2-7; no firm D call. CDR3 length equals 13 residues. Deletions cut 3 bases from V and 0 bases from J, with 6 bases between. Germline lookup yields CDR1 SGHAT and CDR2 FQNNGV. CDR3 protein: CASSLEYSYEQYF. The CDR3 DNA reads as TGTGCCAGCAGCTTGGAGTACTCCTACGAGCAGTACTTC.

V is TRBV5-1 and J is TRBJ1-1; D gene uncertain. Germline loops: CDR1 SGHRS, CDR2 YFSETQ. V gave up 1 base and J gave up 1 base, with 8 bases separating them. The CDR3 is 14 amino acids. In DNA form, the CDR3 reads TGCGCCAGCAGCTTGTACGGGGAGAACACTGAAGCTTTCTTT. Encoded protein: CASSLYGENTEAFF.

This clone is a singleton in its sample. The gene calls are TRBV4-3 and TRBJ2-5; 8 bases agree with TRBD1. Trimming at V came to 4 bases and at J to 5 bases, leaving 12 bases not matched to a gene. The CDR3 covers 16 residues. Looked up from germline, CDR1 is LGHNA and CDR2 is YSLEER. The CDR3 DNA reads TGCGCCAGCAGCCCTAACTCGGACAGGGCGACCGAGACCCAGTACTTC. Amino acid sequence: CASSPNSDRATETQYF.

The rearrangement uses TRBV6-1 and TRBJ1-1; 9 bases align to TRBD1. The CDR3 loop spans 14 amino acids. Germline CDR1 and CDR2: MNHNS and SASEGT. The junction had 2 bases not matched to a gene; V was cut back by 6 bases and J by 0 bases. CDR3 sequence: CASRGQGMNTEAFF. The DNA of the CDR3 is TGTGCCAGCAGGGGACAGGGAATGAACACTGAAGCTTTCTTT.

The chain uses TRBV2 and TRBJ1-5; D is perhaps TRBD1 (6 bases). V lost 6 bases, J lost 0 bases, and 12 bases lay in between. The germline V gene has CDR1 SNHLY and CDR2 FYNNEI. The CDR3 is made up of 15 amino acids. The CDR3 sequence is CASSDDRFSNQPQHF. The DNA for the CDR3 is TGTGCCAGCAGCGACGACAGGTTTAGCAATCAGCCCCAGCATTTT.